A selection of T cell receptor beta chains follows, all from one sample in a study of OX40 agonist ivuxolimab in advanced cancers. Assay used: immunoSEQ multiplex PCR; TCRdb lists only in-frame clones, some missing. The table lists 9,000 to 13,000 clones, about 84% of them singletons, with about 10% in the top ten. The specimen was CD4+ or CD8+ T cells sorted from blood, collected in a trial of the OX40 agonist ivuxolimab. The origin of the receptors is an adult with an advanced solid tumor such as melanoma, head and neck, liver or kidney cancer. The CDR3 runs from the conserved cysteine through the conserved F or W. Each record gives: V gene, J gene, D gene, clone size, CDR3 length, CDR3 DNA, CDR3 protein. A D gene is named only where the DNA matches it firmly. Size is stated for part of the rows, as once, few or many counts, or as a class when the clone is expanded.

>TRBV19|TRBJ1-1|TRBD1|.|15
TGTGCCAGTAGTGGGATCCGGGACAGGGGCACTGAAGCTTTCTTT
CASSGIRDRGTEAFF
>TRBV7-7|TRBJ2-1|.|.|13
TGTGCTAGCAGCTCCACTCTGGGAAATGAGCAGTTCTTC
CASSSTLGNEQFF
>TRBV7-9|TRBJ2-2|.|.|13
TGTGCCAGCAGCCTGACTAATCCCGGGGAGCTGTTTTTT
CASSLTNPGELFF
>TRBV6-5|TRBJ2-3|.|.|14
TGTGCCAGCACGGAGGGCCCCTGGATGGGGACGCAGTATTTT
CASTEGPWMGTQYF
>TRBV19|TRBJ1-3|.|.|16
TGTGCCAGTAGTATAGAGTTGACGGCCTCTGGAAACACCATATATTTT
CASSIELTASGNTIYF
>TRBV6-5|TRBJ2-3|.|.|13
TGTGCCAGCGGGACGGGACTCCTTCAGACGCAGTATTTT
CASGTGLLQTQYF
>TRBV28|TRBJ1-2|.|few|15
TGTGCCAGCAGTTTATCCACCGGGTCGGGGGATGGCTACACCTTC
CASSLSTGSGDGYTF
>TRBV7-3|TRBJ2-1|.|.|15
TGTGCCAGCAGCTTATTGGGCGGGACCCCTAATGAGCAGTTCTTC
CASSLLGGTPNEQFF
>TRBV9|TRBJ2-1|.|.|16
TGTGCCAGCAGCCCCGACCTGGCGGACTCCTACAATGAGCAGTTCTTC
CASSPDLADSYNEQFF
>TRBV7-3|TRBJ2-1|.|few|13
TGTGCCAGCAGCCAAGTGACAGAAAATGAGCAGTTCTTC
CASSQVTENEQFF
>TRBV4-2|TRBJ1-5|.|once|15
TGTGCCAGCAGCCCGGACAGTTATAGCAATCAGCCCCAGCATTTT
CASSPDSYSNQPQHF
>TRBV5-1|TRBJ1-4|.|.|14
TGCGCCAGCAGCTTGCGACAGGCGAATGAAAAACTGTTTTTT
CASSLRQANEKLFF
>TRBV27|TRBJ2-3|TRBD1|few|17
TGTGCCAGCAGTTTATCCACTGACAGGGGGGTTCGGGATACGCAGTATTTT
CASSLSTDRGVRDTQYF
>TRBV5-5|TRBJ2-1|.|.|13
TGTGCCAGCAGGGGGACTTTCACCAATGAGCAGTTCTTC
CASRGTFTNEQFF
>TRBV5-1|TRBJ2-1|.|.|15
TGCGCCAGCAGCCTGTATGGGGGGCGGGACAATGAGCAGTTCTTC
CASSLYGGRDNEQFF
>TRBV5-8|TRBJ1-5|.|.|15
TGTGCCAGCAGCTTGTGGGGGGCCAGCAATCAGCCCCAGCATTTT
CASSLWGASNQPQHF
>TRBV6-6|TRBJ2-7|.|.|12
TGTGCCAGCAGCACGGACGGTTACGAGCAGTACTTC
CASSTDGYEQYF
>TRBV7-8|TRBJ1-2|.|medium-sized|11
TGTGCCAGCAGCGACCGTCGGGGCTACACCTTC
CASSDRRGYTF
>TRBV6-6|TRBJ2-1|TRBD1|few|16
TGTGCCAGCAGTTACCCCTCGGACAGGGTGGAGAATGAGCAGTTCTTC
CASSYPSDRVENEQFF
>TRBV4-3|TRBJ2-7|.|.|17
TGCGCCAGCAGCCAAGATTGGGGGGCTAGCGGCTCCTACGAGCAGTACTTC
CASSQDWGASGSYEQYF
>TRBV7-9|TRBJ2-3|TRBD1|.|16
TGTGCCAGCAGCTTGGATGGGGGACAGGGGCGCGATACGCAGTATTTT
CASSLDGGQGRDTQYF
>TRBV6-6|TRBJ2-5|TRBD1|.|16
TGTGCCAGCAGTTTCCGGGACAGGGGTTCGTGGGAGACCCAGTACTTC
CASSFRDRGSWETQYF
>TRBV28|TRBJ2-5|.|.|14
TGTGCCAGCAGTTTAGTTCGGCGGGCCGAGACCCAGTACTTC
CASSLVRRAETQYF
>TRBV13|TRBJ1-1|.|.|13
TGTGCCAGCAGCTTAGGACAGGGAAATGAAGCTTTCTTT
CASSLGQGNEAFF
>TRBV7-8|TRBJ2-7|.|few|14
TGTGCCAGCAGCGAGGAGGGGTACTCCTACGAGCAGTACTTC
CASSEEGYSYEQYF
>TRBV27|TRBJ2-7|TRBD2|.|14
TGTGCCAGCAGTTTCGGAGCGGGGTCCTACGAGCAGTACTTC
CASSFGAGSYEQYF
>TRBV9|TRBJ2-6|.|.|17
TGTGCCAGCAGCGTAGAAACAGGCATGGGCGGGGCCAACGTCCTGACTTTC
CASSVETGMGGANVLTF
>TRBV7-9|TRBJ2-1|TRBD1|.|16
TGTGCCAGCAGACCGGACAGGGGATTATCCTACAATGAGCAGTTCTTC
CASRPDRGLSYNEQFF
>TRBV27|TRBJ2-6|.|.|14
TGTGCCAGCAGTTTGAGCTCTGGGGCCAACGTCCTGACTTTC
CASSLSSGANVLTF
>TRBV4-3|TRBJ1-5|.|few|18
TGCGCCAGCAGCCAAGAGTCATACACCGGGATTAGCAATCAGCCCCAGCATTTT
CASSQESYTGISNQPQHF
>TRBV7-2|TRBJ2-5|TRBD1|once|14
TGTGCCAGCAGCTTTTGGGACAGACAAGAGACCCAGTACTTC
CASSFWDRQETQYF
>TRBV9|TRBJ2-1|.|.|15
TGTGCCAGCAGCCCGGCGACTAGCTCCTACAATGAGCAGTTCTTC
CASSPATSSYNEQFF
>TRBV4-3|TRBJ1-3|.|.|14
TGCGCCAGCAGCCAAGAGGGACGTGGAAACACCATATATTTT
CASSQEGRGNTIYF
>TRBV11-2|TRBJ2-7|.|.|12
TGTGCCAGCAGCCCAGGGGCCGCCGAGCAGTACTTC
CASSPGAAEQYF
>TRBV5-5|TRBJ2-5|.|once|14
TGTGCCAGCAGGTGGGGAGTAGGGGAGGAGACCCAGTACTTC
CASRWGVGEETQYF
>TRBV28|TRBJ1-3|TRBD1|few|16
TGTGCCAGCAGTTTATTCGGGACAGGGACTGGAAACACCATATATTTT
CASSLFGTGTGNTIYF
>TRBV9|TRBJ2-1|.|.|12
TGTGCCAGCAGCGTACAGGGGTATGAGCAGTTCTTC
CASSVQGYEQFF
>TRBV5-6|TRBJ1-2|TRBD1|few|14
TGTGCCAGCAGCGACGGACAGGGGAGGCGCGGCTACACCTTC
CASSDGQGRRGYTF
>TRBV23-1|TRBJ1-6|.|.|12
TGCGCCAGCAGTCAACCTGGATCACCCCTCCACTTT
CASSQPGSPLHF
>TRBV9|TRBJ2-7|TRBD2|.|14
TGTGCCAGCAGCCCGACTAGCGGGAGAGAAGAGCAGTACTTC
CASSPTSGREEQYF